Sequencing of this TCR beta chain was carried out in a study of T cells in Graves' hyperthyroidism and ophthalmopathy. Looking at the study overall: Blood from the periphery was taken at initial diagnosis, before any treatment.

Authors of the study amplified TCR beta CDR3 regions from RNA transcripts. HTBI primers were employed in a first-round RT-PCR of the TCR CDR3. TCRdb called the multiplex PCR reads again in MiXCR, with one record for every CDR3 protein. The sample shows a few hundred thousand distinct CDR3 sequences, about 15% of them seen only once. Many counts were recorded for this clonotype. The germline V gene has CDR1 DFQATT and CDR2 SNEGSKA (reference sequence). Trimming removed 6 bases at V and 7 bases at J, with 10 bases between. There are 10 residues in the CDR3. Diagnoses used clinical symptoms, serum thyroxine and TRAb, thyroid ultrasound and orbital computed tomography.

This sequence originates from a woman aged 35 to 49 with Graves' hyperthyroidism that later progressed to Graves' ophthalmopathy. Material for sequencing was blood. V usage is TRBV20-1 and J usage is TRBJ2-7; D is uncertain. The CDR3 DNA reads as TGCAGTGCCAAGGATAGGGAGCAGTACTTC. Protein product: CSAKDREQYF.